What follows is one T cell receptor (beta chain) and its context. This sample was included in a study of blood T cell repertoires in COVID-19. Study overall: Donors in the United States, Italy and Spain gave samples during acute or convalescent COVID-19. T cells, B-cell-depleted T cells, or PBMCs supplied cDNA or gDNA.

The CDR3 has 11 residues. V was clipped by 4 bases and J by 7 bases, with 11 bases between them. The V gene's germline CDR1 is DFQATT and CDR2 SNEGSKA (reference sequence). The authors' processing: Estimation of nucleated cell counts was performed using reference gene primer amplification. Some clones are missing from TCRdb's copy, which holds only in-frame ones; the method was immunoSEQ multiplex PCR. That table furnishes V, J and clone size, whereas the DNA furnished D and trimming. The sample records approximately 57,000 clones, around 87% being singletons. This TCR was recovered from a man over 45 with acute or convalescent COVID-19. Specimen: peripheral blood. This sequence joins TRBV20-1 and TRBJ2-7; no clear D gene. The CDR3 DNA sequence: TGCAGTGCTAAGGCGGCAAGGGAGCAGTACTTC. Translated: CSAKAAREQYF.